The 20 T cell receptor beta chains presented below share a single source sample, sequenced in a study of control samples from healthy donors and cancer patients. Sequencing was performed with immunoSEQ multiplex PCR; in TCRdb, only in-frame clones are kept and a portion is missing. The sample yields roughly 100,000 clones, about 91% seen once. Sequenced material: blood. The receptors come from a woman between 18 and 30 years old in good health.

The chain is built from TRBV5-1 and TRBJ1-3, with D maybe TRBD1 (5 bases). Trimming removed 1 base from V and 1 base from J, with 6 bases in between. The germline V gene has CDR1 SGHRS and CDR2 YFSETQ. The CDR3 is made up of 14 amino acids. The CDR3 is CASSLTGSGNTIYF. CDR3 DNA sequence: TGCGCCAGCAGCTTGACAGGATCTGGAAACACCATATATTTT.

The J gene is TRBJ2-3, the V gene TRBV29-1, with no clear D. The CDR3 sequence is 12 residues long. Germline-derived CDR1 and CDR2 are SQVTM and ANQGSEA. V dropped 4 bases and J dropped 2 bases, with 7 bases sitting between them. CDR3: CSVGGATDTQYF. CDR3 coding DNA: TGCAGCGTTGGTGGCGCCACAGATACGCAGTATTTT.

The chain carries TRBV30 and TRBJ2-4; 9 nucleotides align to TRBD1. Germline trimming cut 1 base from V and 6 bases from J; bases unmatched to any gene: 4. Germline CDR1 is GTSNPN and CDR2 is SVGIG (reference sequence). The CDR3 has 14 amino acids. The CDR3 loop reads CAWSGGQGANIQYF. Written as DNA, the CDR3 is TGTGCCTGGAGTGGGGGACAGGGCGCAAACATTCAGTACTTC.

CDR3 in amino acids: CATTERQGGREQYF. The CDR3 DNA reads as TGTGCCACCACCGAGAGACAGGGGGGTCGCGAGCAGTACTTC. The rearrangement joins TRBV15 to TRBJ2-7; 9 bases map to TRBD1. V was pared by 7 bases and J by 6 bases, with 10 bases of the junction left unmatched. The germline CDR1 and CDR2 sequences are LNHNV and YYDKDF (reference sequence). The CDR3 loop spans 14 amino acids.

This clone appeared once. CDR3: CSVEEGESGNQPQHF. The CDR3, as DNA: TGCAGCGTTGAAGAAGGGGAAAGCGGCAATCAGCCCCAGCATTTT. The V gene is TRBV29-1, the J gene TRBJ1-5, with D possibly being TRBD1 (5 bases). V was trimmed by 0 bases and J by 2 bases, leaving 11 bases between them. The CDR3 extends over 15 amino acids. Germline V gene data show CDR1 as SQVTM and CDR2 as ANQGSEA.

This clone is a singleton in its sample. The genes are TRBV7-3 and TRBJ1-5; D gene uncertain. This CDR3 has 14 amino acids. Germline-derived CDR1 and CDR2 are SGHTA and FQGTGA. V was shortened by 2 bases and J by 3 bases, with 8 bases between the two germline ends. The CDR3 loop reads CASSLGPDNQPQHF. The CDR3 DNA is TGTGCCAGCAGCTTAGGGCCAGACAATCAGCCCCAGCATTTT.

This chain links TRBV7-2 with TRBJ2-1; no firm D call. In germline, CDR1 is SGHTA, CDR2 FQGNSA. Between the trimmed V and J ends, which lost 5 bases and 1 base, there was a span of 9 bases. CDR3 length: 14 amino acids. In nucleotides, the CDR3 is TGTGCCAGCAGCCGCAGAAAGTCCTACAATGAGCAGTTCTTC. Translation gives CASSRRKSYNEQFF.

The chain uses TRBV19 and TRBJ1-4, with D perhaps TRBD1 (5 bases). The V gene's germline CDR1 is LNHDA and CDR2 SQIVND (reference sequence). Trimming took 1 base from V and 10 from J, leaving 16 bases between them. The CDR3 runs to 15 residues. Here the CDR3 DNA reads TGTGCCAGTAGTATAGGAGTGACAGTCTTCGGAAAACTGTTTTTT. Translating gives CASSIGVTVFGKLFF.

V and J are TRBV9 and TRBJ2-3, with D perhaps TRBD1 or TRBD2 (5 bases each). This CDR3 region has 18 residues. Germline CDR1 and CDR2: SGDLS and YYNGEE. V dropped 0 bases and J dropped 4 bases, with 21 bases sitting between them. The CDR3 nucleotides read TGTGCCAGCAGCGTAGGTTCATCGGGGCCTCCTTTGGCAGATACGCAGTATTTT. Protein product: CASSVGSSGPPLADTQYF.

V is TRBV18 and J is TRBJ1-1, with 10 bases matching TRBD1. This CDR3 region has 15 residues. CDR1 is KGHSH, CDR2 LQKENI, per germline. Trimming took 2 bases from V and 5 from J; bases not matched to a gene: 5. The CDR3 loop reads CASSPEDRGVTEAFF. The CDR3 region has the DNA TGTGCCAGCTCACCAGAGGACAGGGGGGTTACTGAAGCTTTCTTT.

Only one count was recorded for this clone. This rearrangement joins TRBV28 to TRBJ2-7; 12 bases agree with TRBD2. J gave up 2 bases and V 4 bases, and 0 bases lay outside the gene matches. Germline CDR1 MDHEN, CDR2 SYDVKM. CDR3 length equals 14 residues. The CDR3 region has the DNA TGTGCCAGCAGTTCTAGCGGGGGGGCCTACGAGCAGTACTTC. Its translation is CASSSSGGAYEQYF.

This chain uses TRBV18 with TRBJ2-7; possible D gene TRBD2, 6 bases. The CDR3 runs to 13 residues. Per germline, CDR1 KGHSH and CDR2 LQKENI. With 1 base removed from V and 7 bases from J, the gap between germline ends came to 11 bases. Here the CDR3 DNA reads TGTGCCAGCTCACCACGATCTGGGGGGGAGCAGTACTTC. Translated, it gives CASSPRSGGEQYF. Supplemented by reference TRBV18 and TRBJ2-7, the full variable domain reads NAGVMQNPRHLVRRRGQEARLRCSPMKGHSHVYWYRQLPEEGLKFMVYLQKENIIDESGMPKERFSAEFPKEGPSILRIQQVVRGDSAAYFCASSPRSGGEQYFGPGTRLTVT.

The table lists this clone with a count of one. The chain is built from TRBV2 and TRBJ2-4; D not certain. The germline CDR1 and CDR2 sequences are SNHLY and FYNNEI. V was pared by 3 bases and J by 1 base, with 4 bases between. This CDR3 has 13 amino acids. The chain's CDR3 is CASSDGAKNIQYF. The CDR3 DNA is TGTGCCAGCAGTGACGGCGCCAAAAACATTCAGTACTTC.

The chain links TRBV7-9 to TRBJ2-7, with 7 bases lining up with TRBD1. This CDR3 has 15 amino acids. The J segment lost 1 base and the V segment lost 5 bases, leaving 8 bases of the junction unmatched. Germline V CDR1 and CDR2: SEHNR, FQNEAQ (reference sequence). The CDR3 protein is CASSLQTGRSYEQYF. For the CDR3, the DNA is TGTGCCAGCAGCCTCCAGACAGGGCGATCCTACGAGCAGTACTTC. Based on the CDR3 plus reference TRBV7-9 and TRBJ2-7, the full variable domain is DTGVSQNPRHKITKRGQNVTFRCDPISEHNRLYWYRQTLGQGPEFLTYFQNEAQLEKSRLLSDRFSAERPKGSFSTLEIQRTEQGDSAMYLCASSLQTGRSYEQYFGPGTRLTVT.

Regarding this clone: Compared with germline, one end of the junction differs, possibly owing to a read error. V is TRBV7-9 and J is TRBJ2-7, with 10 bases identical to TRBD2. The germline gives CDR1 SEHNR, CDR2 FQNEAQ (reference sequence). The CDR3 has 15 residues. The DNA for the CDR3 is TGTGCCAGCAGCTTAGAAGCGGGGGGGCCCTACGAGCAGCACTTC. Protein: CASSLEAGGPYEQHF. Looking up the rest from reference TRBV7-9 and TRBJ2-7 gives the full variable domain: DTGVSQNPRHKITKRGQNVTFRCDPISEHNRLYWYRQTLGQGPEFLTYFQNEAQLEKSRLLSDRFSAERPKGSFSTLEIQRTEQGDSAMYLCASSLEAGGPYEQHFGPGTRLTVT.

The chain has TRBV6-1 and TRBJ1-2, with 8 bases aligning to TRBD1. CDR1 and CDR2 (germline): MNHNS, SASEGT. This CDR3 has 15 amino acids. Trimming took 0 bases from V and 7 from J; bases not matched to a gene: 7. CDR3 in DNA: TGTGCCAGCAGTGAAGCCCCCCGGACAGGGATTGGCTACACCTTC. Translating it yields CASSEAPRTGIGYTF.

The chain links TRBV7-8 to TRBJ1-2, with TRBD1 matching over 7 bases. The germline gives CDR1 SGHVS, CDR2 FQNEAQ. This CDR3 has 14 amino acids. V shed 0 bases, J shed 8 bases, and the junction held 6 bases outside the gene matches. CDR3 sequence (DNA): TGTGCCAGCAGCTTAGCTCCAGGGGGTGAGGGCTACACCTTC. Its protein product is CASSLAPGGEGYTF. Using reference TRBV7-8 and TRBJ1-2 for the parts outside the CDR3, the full variable domain is GAGVSQSPRYKVAKRGQDVALRCDPISGHVSLFWYQQALGQGPEFLTYFQNEAQLDKSGLPSDRFFAERPEGSVSTLKIQRTQQEDSAVYLCASSLAPGGEGYTFGSGTRLTVV.

The V gene is TRBV28, the J gene TRBJ1-5, with D possibly matching TRBD1 (6 bases). V was shortened by 4 bases and J by 4 bases, with 14 bases between the two germline ends. The CDR3 has 15 amino acids. The germline CDR1 and CDR2 sequences are MDHEN and SYDVKM. CDR3: CASSSGIRGNQPQHF. In DNA form, the CDR3 reads TGTGCCAGCAGTTCAGGGATTAGGGGGAATCAGCCCCAGCATTTT.

The genes are TRBV7-2 and TRBJ1-3, with a weak D call TRBD1 (5 bases). The germline CDR1 and CDR2 sequences are SGHTA and FQGNSA. V lost 0 bases and J lost 9, with 12 bases in between. The CDR3 is 14 amino acids. This chain's CDR3 is CASSLAAGWGTIYF. The CDR3 DNA follows: TGTGCCAGCAGCTTAGCGGCAGGGTGGGGCACCATATATTTT.

This clone was seen a single time. This chain uses TRBV15 with TRBJ2-7; the D is unclear. The CDR3 loop spans 15 amino acids. Germline V gene data show CDR1 as LNHNV and CDR2 as YYDKDF (reference sequence). The germline V and J ends were trimmed by 3 bases and 1 base, with 13 bases remaining between them. The CDR3 DNA reads as TGTGCCACCAGCAGGTTTACAGAGATTTCCTACGAGCAGTACTTC. It yields the protein CATSRFTEISYEQYF.